This entry describes one T cell receptor (beta chain). This entry comes from a study of blood T cell repertoires in COVID-19. Study details: There were acute and convalescent COVID-19 samples, and they came from the United States, Italy and Spain. Sample material is recorded as cDNA or gDNA derived from T cells, B-cell-depleted T cells, or PBMCs.

The Seattle patients joined while their infection was active and were tracked longitudinally afterward. The CDR3 runs to 16 residues. V lost 2 bases and J lost 0; bases outside the gene matches: 7. Germline values: CDR1 MGHRA, CDR2 YSYEKL. Authors' data handling: Estimated nucleated cell counts came from reference gene primer amplification. Data came from immunoSEQ multiplex PCR; TCRdb stores just in-frame clones and leaves some out. Clone size and V and J calls were adopted from that table, with D and trimming inferred from the DNA. The sample includes around 250,000 clones, over 80% seen only once; the top ten take 9.5% to 13%.

V and J are TRBV4-1 and TRBJ2-7; 7 bases agree with TRBD2. The TCR was taken from a woman aged 70-85 years with COVID-19, enrolled during active disease. Input material: peripheral blood. The CDR3, as DNA: TGCGCCAGCAGCCAAAGCCCTAGCGGATACTCCTACGAGCAGTACTTC. Protein product: CASSQSPSGYSYEQYF.